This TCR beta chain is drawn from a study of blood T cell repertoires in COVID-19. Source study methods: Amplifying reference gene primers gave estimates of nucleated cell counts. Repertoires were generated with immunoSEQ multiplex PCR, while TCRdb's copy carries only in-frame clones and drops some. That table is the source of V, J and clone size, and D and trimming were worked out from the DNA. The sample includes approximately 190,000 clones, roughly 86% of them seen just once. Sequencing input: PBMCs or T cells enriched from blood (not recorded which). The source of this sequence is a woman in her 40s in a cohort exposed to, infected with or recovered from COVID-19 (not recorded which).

CDR3 sequence reads: CATSDSTQGAGLEQYF. CDR3 nucleotides: TGTGCCACCAGTGACTCTACACAGGGGGCGGGCCTCGAGCAGTACTTC. The rearrangement uses TRBV24-1 and TRBJ2-7, with 9 bases that match TRBD1. The germline V gene encodes CDR1 KGHDR and CDR2 SFDVKD. Trimming took 4 bases from V and 6 from J; bases not matched to a gene: 12. This CDR3 has 16 amino acids.